The clone carrying this T cell receptor beta chain was recorded only once. Its matching antigen is unknown. Measured with immunoSEQ multiplex PCR; TCRdb has only the in-frame clones, and not every one. This sample has 40,000 to 45,000 clones, with about 80% found just once. The ViraFEST assay expanded antigen-specific CD4+ T cells with viral peptide pools before sequencing. Investigators separated out CD4+ T cells once approximately 10 days of culture had passed. Negative nucleocapsid antibody tests before and after vaccination confirmed no previous SARS-CoV-2 infection. Replacing half the medium with IL-2 medium was done on days 3 and 7. This sample was included in a study of vaccination effects on CD4 cells after COVID-19. Study conclusions and caveats: In the study, convalescent patients were few, and early post-infection timepoints were absent. Cross-reactivity toward common cold coronaviruses was confined to only 1 of 255 vaccine-induced clones in healthy vaccinees.

This CDR3 contains 13 residues. The V and J ends lost 7 bases and 6 bases respectively, with 10 bases between them. CDR1 LNHDA and CDR2 SQIVND come from the germline V gene (reference sequence). The specimen was CD4+ T cells from PBMCs cultured with SARS-CoV-2 spike peptides, collected before COVID-19 vaccination. The gene calls are TRBV19 and TRBJ1-6; maybe TRBD1 (5 bases). The sequence came from a human donor who received a COVID-19 vaccine. The CDR3 DNA follows: TGTGCCAGTAACCGGGACGGTAATTCACCCCTCCACTTT. Its protein product is CASNRDGNSPLHF.